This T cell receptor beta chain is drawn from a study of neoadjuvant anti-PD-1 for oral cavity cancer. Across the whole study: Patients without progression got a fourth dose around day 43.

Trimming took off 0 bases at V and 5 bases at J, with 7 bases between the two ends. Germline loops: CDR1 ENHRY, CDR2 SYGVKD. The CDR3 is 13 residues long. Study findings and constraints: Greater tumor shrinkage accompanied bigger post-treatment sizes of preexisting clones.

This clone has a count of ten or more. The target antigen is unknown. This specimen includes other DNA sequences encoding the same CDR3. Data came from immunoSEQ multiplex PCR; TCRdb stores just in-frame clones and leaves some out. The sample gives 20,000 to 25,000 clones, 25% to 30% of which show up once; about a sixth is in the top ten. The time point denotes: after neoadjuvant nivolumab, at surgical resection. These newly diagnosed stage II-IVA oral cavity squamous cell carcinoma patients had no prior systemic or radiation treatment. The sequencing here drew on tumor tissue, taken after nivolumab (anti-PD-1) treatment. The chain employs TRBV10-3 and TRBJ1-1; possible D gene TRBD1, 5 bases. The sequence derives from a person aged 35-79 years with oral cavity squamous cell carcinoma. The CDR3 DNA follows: TGTGCCATCAGTGAGTCCGGGGGAACTGAAGCTTTCTTT. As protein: CAISESGGTEAFF.